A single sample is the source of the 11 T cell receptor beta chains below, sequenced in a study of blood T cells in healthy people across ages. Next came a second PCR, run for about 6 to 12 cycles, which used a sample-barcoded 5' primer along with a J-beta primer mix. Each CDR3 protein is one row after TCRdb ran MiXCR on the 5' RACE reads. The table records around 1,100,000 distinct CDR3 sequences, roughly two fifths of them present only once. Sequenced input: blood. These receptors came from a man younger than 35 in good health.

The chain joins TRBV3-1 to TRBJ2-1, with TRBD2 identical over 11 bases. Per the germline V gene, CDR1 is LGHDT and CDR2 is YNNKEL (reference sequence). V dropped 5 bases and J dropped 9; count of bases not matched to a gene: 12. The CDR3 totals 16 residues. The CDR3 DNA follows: TGTGCCAGCAGCACTCAAACTAGCGGGAGCGCGGCTGAGCAGTTCTTC. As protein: CASSTQTSGSAAEQFF.

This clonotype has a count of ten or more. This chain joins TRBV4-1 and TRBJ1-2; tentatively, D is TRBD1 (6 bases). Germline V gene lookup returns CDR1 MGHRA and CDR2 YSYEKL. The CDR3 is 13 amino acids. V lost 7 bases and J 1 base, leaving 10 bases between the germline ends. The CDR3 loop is CASTRGLNYGYTF. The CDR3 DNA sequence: TGCGCCAGCACCCGGGGGCTTAACTATGGCTACACCTTC.

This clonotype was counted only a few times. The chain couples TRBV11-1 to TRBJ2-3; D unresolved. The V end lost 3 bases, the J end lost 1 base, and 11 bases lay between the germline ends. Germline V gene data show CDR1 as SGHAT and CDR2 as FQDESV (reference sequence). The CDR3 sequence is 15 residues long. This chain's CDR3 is CASSFSSPGTDTQYF. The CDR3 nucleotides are TGTGCCAGCAGCTTTTCTAGTCCGGGCACAGATACGCAGTATTTT.

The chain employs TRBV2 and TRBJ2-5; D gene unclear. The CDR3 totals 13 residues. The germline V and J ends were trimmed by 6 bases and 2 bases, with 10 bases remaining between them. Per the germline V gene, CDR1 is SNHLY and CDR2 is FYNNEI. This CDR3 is CASRADHQETQYF. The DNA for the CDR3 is TGTGCCAGCAGGGCCGATCATCAAGAGACCCAGTACTTC. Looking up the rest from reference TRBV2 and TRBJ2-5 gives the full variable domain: EPEVTQTPSHQVTQMGQEVILRCVPISNHLYFYWYRQILGQKVEFLVSFYNNEISEKSEIFDDQFSVERPDGSNFTLKIRSTKLEDSAMYFCASRADHQETQYFGPGTRLLVL.

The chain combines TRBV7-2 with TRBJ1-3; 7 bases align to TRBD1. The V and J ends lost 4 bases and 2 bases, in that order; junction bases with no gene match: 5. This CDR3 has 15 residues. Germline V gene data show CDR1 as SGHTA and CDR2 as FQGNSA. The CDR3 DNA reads TGTGCCAGCAGCTCAGACAGGGCCACTGGAAACACCATATATTTT. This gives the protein CASSSDRATGNTIYF.

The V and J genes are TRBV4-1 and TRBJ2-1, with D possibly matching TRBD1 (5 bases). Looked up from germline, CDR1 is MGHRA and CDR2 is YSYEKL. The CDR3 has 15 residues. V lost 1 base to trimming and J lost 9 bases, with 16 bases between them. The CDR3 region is CASSQARKGFGEQFF. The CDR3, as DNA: TGCGCCAGCAGCCAAGCTCGTAAGGGGTTCGGTGAGCAGTTCTTC.

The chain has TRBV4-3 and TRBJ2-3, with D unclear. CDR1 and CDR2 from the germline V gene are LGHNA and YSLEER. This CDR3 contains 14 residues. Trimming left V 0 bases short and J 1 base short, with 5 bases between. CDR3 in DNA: TGCGCCAGCAGCCAAGATGACGGCACAGATACGCAGTATTTT. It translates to CASSQDDGTDTQYF.

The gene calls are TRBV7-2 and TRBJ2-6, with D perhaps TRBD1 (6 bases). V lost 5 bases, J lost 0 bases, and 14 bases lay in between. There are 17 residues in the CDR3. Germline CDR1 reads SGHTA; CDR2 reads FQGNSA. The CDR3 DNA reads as TGTGCCAGCAGCAACGGACAGCCACGCTCTGGGGCCAACGTCCTGACTTTC. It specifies CASSNGQPRSGANVLTF.

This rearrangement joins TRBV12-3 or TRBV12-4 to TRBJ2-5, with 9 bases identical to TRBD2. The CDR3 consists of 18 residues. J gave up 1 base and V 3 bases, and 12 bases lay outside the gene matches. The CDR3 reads CASSFGAGASGTQETQYF. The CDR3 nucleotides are TGTGCCAGCAGTTTTGGGGCCGGGGCTAGCGGGACCCAAGAGACCCAGTACTTC.

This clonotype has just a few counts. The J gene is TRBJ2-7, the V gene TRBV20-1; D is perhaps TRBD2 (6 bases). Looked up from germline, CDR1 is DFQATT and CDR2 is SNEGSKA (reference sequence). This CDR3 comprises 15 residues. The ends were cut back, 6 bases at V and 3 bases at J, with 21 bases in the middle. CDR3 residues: CSADLITGGSYEQYF. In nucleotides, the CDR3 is TGCAGTGCAGATCTTATAACAGGAGGGAGCTACGAGCAGTACTTC.

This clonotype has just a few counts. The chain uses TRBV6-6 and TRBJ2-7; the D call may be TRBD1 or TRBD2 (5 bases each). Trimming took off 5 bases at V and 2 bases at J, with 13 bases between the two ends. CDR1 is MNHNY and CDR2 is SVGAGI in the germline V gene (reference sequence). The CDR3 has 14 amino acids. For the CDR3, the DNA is TGTGCCAGCAGTCGCCGGGACGGAACCTACGAGCAGTACTTC. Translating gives CASSRRDGTYEQYF.